The present T cell receptor (beta chain) was sequenced within a study of blood T cell repertoires in COVID-19. Turning to the study itself: Some COVID-19 samples were acute and others convalescent; all came from the United States, Italy and Spain.

Sequencing was performed with immunoSEQ multiplex PCR; in TCRdb, only in-frame clones are kept and a portion is missing. Counted here are a few hundred thousand clones, around four fifths occurring once; the ten biggest clones make up 4.1%. The germline gives CDR1 SEHNR, CDR2 FQNEAQ (reference sequence). V was clipped by 5 bases and J by 13 bases; unmatched bases: 14. The CDR3 runs to 14 residues. Material: peripheral blood. The TCR comes from a woman aged 45-60 years with active or convalescent COVID-19. The rearrangement joins TRBV7-9 to TRBJ1-5, with 7 bases matching TRBD1. The CDR3 here is CASSPGDSRGKQHF. The CDR3, as DNA: TGTGCCAGCAGCCCAGGGGACAGCAGAGGCAAGCAGCATTTT.